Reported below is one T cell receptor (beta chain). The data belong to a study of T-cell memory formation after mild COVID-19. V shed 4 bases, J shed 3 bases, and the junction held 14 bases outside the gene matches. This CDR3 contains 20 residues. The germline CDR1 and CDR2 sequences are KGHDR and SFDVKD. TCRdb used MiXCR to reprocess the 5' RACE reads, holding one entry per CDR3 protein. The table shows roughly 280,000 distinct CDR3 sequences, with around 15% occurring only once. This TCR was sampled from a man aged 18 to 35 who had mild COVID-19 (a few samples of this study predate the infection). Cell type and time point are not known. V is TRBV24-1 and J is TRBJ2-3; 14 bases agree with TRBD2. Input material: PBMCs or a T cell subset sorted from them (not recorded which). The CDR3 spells CATSDPGLAGGPPGTDTQYF. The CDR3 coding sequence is TGTGCCACCAGTGACCCCGGACTAGCGGGGGGACCGCCGGGGACAGATACGCAGTATTTT.